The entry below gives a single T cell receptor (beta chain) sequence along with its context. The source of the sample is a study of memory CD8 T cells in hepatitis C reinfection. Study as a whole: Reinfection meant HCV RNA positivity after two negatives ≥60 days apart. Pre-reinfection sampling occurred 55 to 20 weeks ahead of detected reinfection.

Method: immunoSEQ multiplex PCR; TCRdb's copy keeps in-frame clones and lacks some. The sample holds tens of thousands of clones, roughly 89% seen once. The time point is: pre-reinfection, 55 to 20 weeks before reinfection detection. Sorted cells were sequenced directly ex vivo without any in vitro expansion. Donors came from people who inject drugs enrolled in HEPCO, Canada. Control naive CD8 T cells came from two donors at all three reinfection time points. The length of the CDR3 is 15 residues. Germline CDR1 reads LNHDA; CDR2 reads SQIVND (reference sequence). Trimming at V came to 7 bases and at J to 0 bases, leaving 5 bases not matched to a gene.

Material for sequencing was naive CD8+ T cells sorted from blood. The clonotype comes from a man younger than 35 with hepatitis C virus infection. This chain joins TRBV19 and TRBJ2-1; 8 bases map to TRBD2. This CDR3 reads CASNPSGSSYNEQFF. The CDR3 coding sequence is TGTGCCAGTAACCCCAGCGGGAGCTCCTACAATGAGCAGTTCTTC.